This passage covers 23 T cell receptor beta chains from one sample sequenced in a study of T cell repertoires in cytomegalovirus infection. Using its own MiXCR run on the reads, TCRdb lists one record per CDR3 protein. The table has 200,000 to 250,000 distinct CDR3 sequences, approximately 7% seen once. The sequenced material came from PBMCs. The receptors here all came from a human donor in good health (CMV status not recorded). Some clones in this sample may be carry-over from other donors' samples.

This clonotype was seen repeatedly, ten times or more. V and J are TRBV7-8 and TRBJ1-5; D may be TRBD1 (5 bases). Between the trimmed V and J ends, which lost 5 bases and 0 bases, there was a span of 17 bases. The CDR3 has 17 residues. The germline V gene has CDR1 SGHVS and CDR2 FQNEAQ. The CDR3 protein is CASSRGTATDSNQPQHF. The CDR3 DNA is TGTGCCAGCAGCCGGGGAACAGCGACAGATAGCAATCAGCCCCAGCATTTT.

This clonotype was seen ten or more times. The DNA for the CDR3 is TGTGCCAGCACCTCGGGGGTGCGGGGCATTCACAATGAGCAGTTCTTC. It is translated as CASTSGVRGIHNEQFF. The rearrangement joins TRBV11-1 to TRBJ2-1, with D possibly matching TRBD2 (6 bases). Trimming took 7 bases from V and 5 from J, leaving 21 bases between them. This CDR3 region has 16 residues. The germline V gene encodes CDR1 SGHAT and CDR2 FQDESV (reference sequence).

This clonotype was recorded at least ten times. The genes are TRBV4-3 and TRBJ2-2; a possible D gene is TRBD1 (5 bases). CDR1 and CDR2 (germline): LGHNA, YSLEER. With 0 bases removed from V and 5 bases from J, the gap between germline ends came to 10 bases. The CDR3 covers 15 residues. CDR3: CASSQDGRETGELFF. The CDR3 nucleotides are TGCGCCAGCAGCCAAGACGGCAGGGAAACCGGGGAGCTGTTTTTT.

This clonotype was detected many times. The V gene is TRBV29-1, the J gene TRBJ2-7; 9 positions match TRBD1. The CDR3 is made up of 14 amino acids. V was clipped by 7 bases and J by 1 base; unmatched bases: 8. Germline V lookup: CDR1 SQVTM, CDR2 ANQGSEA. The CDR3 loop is CSARKGQGSYEQYF. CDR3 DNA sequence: TGCAGCGCCCGAAAAGGACAGGGGTCCTACGAGCAGTACTTC.

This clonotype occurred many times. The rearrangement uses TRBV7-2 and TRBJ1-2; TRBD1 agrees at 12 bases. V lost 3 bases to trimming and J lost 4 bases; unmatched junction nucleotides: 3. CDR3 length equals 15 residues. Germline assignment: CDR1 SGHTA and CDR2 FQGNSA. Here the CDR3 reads CASSLGGQGAYGYTF. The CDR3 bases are TGTGCCAGCAGCTTGGGGGGACAGGGGGCCTATGGCTACACCTTC.

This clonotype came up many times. The CDR3 DNA sequence: TGTGCCAGCAGCCCCAATAGTGGAGGGGGCGTCCTTGGTGAAAAACTGTTTTTT. It specifies CASSPNSGGGVLGEKLFF. The chain carries TRBV7-2 and TRBJ1-4; 7 nucleotides line up with TRBD1. Germline V CDR1 and CDR2: SGHTA, FQGNSA. The V segment lost 5 bases and the J segment 7 bases; nucleotides outside the gene matches: 19. This CDR3 comprises 18 residues. Complete variable domain (other parts from reference TRBV7-2 and TRBJ1-4): GAGVSQSPSNKVTEKGKDVELRCDPISGHTALYWYRQSLGQGLEFLIYFQGNSAPDKSGLPSDRFSAERTGGSVSTLTIQRTQQEDSAVYLCASSPNSGGGVLGEKLFFGSGTQLSVL.

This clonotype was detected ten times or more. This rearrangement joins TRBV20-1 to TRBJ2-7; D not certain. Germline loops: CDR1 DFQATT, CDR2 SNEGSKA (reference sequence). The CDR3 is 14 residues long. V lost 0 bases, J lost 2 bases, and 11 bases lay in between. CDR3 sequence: CSARDVTSPYEQYF. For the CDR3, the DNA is TGCAGTGCTAGAGATGTCACTTCTCCCTACGAGCAGTACTTC.

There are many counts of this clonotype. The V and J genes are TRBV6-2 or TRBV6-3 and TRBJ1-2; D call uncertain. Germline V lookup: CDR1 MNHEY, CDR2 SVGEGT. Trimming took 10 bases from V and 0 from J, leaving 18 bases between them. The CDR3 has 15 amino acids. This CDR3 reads CATRTVLTANYGYTF. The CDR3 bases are TGTGCCACCCGGACCGTCCTAACCGCTAACTATGGCTACACCTTC.

The CDR3 region is CSAFFNEQFF. For the CDR3, the DNA is TGCAGTGCTTTTTTTAATGAGCAGTTCTTC. The chain recombines TRBV20-1 with TRBJ2-1, with D unresolved. Germline values: CDR1 DFQATT, CDR2 SNEGSKA (reference sequence). Between the trimmed V and J ends, which lost 5 bases and 7 bases, there was a span of 6 bases. The CDR3 contains 10 residues.

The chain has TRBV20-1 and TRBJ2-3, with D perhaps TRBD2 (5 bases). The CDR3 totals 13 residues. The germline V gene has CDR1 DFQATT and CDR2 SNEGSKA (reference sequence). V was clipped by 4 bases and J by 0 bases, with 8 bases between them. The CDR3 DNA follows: TGCAGTGCTAAGGACTCAAGCACAGATACGCAGTATTTT. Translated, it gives CSAKDSSTDTQYF.

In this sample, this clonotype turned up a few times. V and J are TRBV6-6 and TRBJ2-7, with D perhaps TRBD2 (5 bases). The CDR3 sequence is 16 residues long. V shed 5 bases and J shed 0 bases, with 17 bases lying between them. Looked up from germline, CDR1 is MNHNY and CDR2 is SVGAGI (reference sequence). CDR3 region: CASSIRSTRFSYEQYF. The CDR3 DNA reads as TGTGCCAGCAGTATACGCAGTACTAGATTCTCCTACGAGCAGTACTTC.

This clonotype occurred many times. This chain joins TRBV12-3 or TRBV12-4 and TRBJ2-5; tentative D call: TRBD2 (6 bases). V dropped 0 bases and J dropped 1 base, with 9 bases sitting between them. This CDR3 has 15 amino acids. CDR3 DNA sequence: TGTGCCAGCAGTTTAGCGGGGGGATTCCAAGAGACCCAGTACTTC. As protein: CASSLAGGFQETQYF.

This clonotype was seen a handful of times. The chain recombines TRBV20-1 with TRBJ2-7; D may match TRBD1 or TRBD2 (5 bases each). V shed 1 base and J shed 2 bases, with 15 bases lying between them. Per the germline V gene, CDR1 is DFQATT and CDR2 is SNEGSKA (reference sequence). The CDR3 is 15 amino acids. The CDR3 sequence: CSARAPGRTTYEQYF. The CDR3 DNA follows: TGCAGTGCTAGAGCCCCGGGACGGACAACCTACGAGCAGTACTTC.

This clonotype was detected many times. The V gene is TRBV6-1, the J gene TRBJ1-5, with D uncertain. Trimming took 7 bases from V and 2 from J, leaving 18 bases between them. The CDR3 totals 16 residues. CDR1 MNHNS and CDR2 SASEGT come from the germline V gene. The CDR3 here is CASTGRSREGNQPQHF. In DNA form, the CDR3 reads TGTGCCAGCACTGGAAGGTCCCGGGAAGGCAATCAGCCCCAGCATTTT.

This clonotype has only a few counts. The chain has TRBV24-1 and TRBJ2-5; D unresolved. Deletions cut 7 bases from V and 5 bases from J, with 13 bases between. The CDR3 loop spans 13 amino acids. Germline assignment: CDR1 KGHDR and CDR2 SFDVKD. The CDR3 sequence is CATSRPGRETQYF. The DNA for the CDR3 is TGTGCCACCAGCAGACCCGGGCGGGAGACCCAGTACTTC.

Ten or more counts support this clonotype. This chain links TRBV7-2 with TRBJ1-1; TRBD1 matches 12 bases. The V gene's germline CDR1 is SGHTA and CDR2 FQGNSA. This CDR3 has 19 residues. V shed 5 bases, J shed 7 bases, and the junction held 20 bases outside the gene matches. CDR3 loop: CASSRFEPGTGGKRGEAFF. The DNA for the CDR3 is TGTGCCAGCAGCCGATTCGAACCCGGGACAGGGGGCAAGAGGGGTGAAGCTTTCTTT.

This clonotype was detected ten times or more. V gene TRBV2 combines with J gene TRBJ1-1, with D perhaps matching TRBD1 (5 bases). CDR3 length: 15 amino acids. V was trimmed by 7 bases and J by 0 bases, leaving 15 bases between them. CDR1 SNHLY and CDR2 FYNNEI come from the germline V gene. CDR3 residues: CASKRRGPMNTEAFF. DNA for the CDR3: TGTGCCAGCAAGAGGAGGGGACCGATGAACACTGAAGCTTTCTTT.

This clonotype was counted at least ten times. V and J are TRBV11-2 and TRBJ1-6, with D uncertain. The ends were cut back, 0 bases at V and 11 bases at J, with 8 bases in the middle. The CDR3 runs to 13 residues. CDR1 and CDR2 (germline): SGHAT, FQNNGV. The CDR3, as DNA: TGTGCCAGCAGCTTAGATTACTCTGCACCCCTCCACTTT. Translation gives CASSLDYSAPLHF.

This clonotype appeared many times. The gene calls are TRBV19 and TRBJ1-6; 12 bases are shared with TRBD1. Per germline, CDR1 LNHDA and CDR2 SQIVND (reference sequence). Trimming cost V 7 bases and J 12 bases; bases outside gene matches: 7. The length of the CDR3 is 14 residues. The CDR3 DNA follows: TGTGCCAGTACCGGGGGACAGGGGGCAGAACCCCTCCACTTT. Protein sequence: CASTGGQGAEPLHF. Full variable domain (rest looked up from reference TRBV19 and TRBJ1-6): DGGITQSPKYLFRKEGQNVTLSCEQNLNHDAMYWYRQDPGQGLRLIYYSQIVNDFQKGDIAEGYSVSREKKESFPLTVTSAQKNPTAFYLCASTGGQGAEPLHFGNGTRLTVT.

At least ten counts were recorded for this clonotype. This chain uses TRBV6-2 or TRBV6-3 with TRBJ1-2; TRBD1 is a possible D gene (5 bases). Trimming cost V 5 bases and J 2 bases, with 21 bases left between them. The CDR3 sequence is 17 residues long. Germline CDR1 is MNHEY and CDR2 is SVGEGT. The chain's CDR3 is CASSAGDLTYRNYGYTF. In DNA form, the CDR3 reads TGTGCCAGCAGTGCCGGGGACCTCACCTACCGAAACTATGGCTACACCTTC.

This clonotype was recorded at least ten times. This CDR3 is CASSWDRWGYEQYF. CDR3 sequence (DNA): TGTGCCAGCAGCTGGGACCGTTGGGGATACGAGCAGTACTTC. The chain has TRBV12-3 or TRBV12-4 and TRBJ2-7, with D tentatively TRBD1 or TRBD2 (5 bases each). CDR3 length: 14 residues. V dropped 6 bases and J dropped 4 bases, with 16 bases sitting between them.

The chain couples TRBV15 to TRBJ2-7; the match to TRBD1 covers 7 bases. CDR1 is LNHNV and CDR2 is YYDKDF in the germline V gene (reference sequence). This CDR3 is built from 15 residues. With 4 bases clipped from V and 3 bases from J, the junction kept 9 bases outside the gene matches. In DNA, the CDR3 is TGTGCCACCAGCATTGAGACAGGGACAGACTACGAGCAGTACTTC. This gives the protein CATSIETGTDYEQYF.

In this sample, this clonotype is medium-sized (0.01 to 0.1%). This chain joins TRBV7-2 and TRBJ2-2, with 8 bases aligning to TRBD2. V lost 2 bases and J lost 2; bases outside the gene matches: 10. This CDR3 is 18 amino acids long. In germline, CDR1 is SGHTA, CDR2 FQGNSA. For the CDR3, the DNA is TGTGCCAGCAGCTTATCTCCCTCTAGCGGGCGTAACACCGGGGAGCTGTTTTTT. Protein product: CASSLSPSSGRNTGELFF.